Sequencing of this T cell receptor (beta chain) was carried out in a study of T cell responses to AZD1222 COVID-19 vaccine. As concerns this clone: Its antigen is still unknown.

Method: immunoSEQ multiplex PCR; TCRdb's copy keeps in-frame clones and lacks some. This repertoire shows 70,000 to 95,000 clones, 90% to 95% found once; its top ten account for roughly 11%. Broader study findings: Donors in the cohort were predominantly white British and more often female, and clonal diversity was possibly underestimated. Increases in Spike-specific TCR breadth and depth were seen after two AZD1222 doses. The study found vaccine-associated CD4 TCRs spanning spike, dominant at 160-218 and 743-854.

Analyses pooled second doses at about 4 or about 12 weeks. The material was peripheral blood, obtained 28 days after the second AZD1222 dose. The receptor comes from an adult who received the AZD1222 COVID-19 vaccine.

The CDR3 here is CASRYGTGRTDTQYF. CDR3 DNA: TGTGCCAGCAGATACGGGACAGGTCGGACAGATACGCAGTATTTT. This chain joins TRBV28 and TRBJ2-3, with 8 bases fitting TRBD1. Germline loops: CDR1 MDHEN, CDR2 SYDVKM. CDR3 length: 15 residues. Trimming removed 6 bases from V and 3 bases from J; junction bases left unmatched: 8.